The entry below describes one T cell receptor (beta chain). The sample is drawn from a study of blood T cell repertoires in COVID-19. Profiled with immunoSEQ multiplex PCR; TCRdb holds only in-frame clones, not every one. Of 150,000 to 200,000 clones detected, roughly 85% appear once; the ten largest clones hold more than 25%. CDR3 length: 17 residues. The germline V and J ends were trimmed by 1 base and 1 base, with 12 bases remaining between them. Germline CDR1 SGDLS, CDR2 YYNGEE. This TCR was recovered from a woman in her seventies with acute or convalescent COVID-19. The sequencing sample was made of peripheral blood. The gene calls are TRBV9 and TRBJ2-6, with D possibly TRBD2 on 5 matching bases. CDR3 sequence (DNA): TGTGCCAGCAGCGTACGGGGAGCCTCTTCTGGGGCCAACGTCCTGACTTTC. Its translation is CASSVRGASSGANVLTF. The full variable domain, rest sourced from reference TRBV9 and TRBJ2-6, is DSGVTQTPKHLITATGQRVTLRCSPRSGDLSVYWYQQSLDQGLQFLIQYYNGEERAKGNILERFSAQQFPDLHSELNLSSLELGDSALYFCASSVRGASSGANVLTFGAGSRLTVL.